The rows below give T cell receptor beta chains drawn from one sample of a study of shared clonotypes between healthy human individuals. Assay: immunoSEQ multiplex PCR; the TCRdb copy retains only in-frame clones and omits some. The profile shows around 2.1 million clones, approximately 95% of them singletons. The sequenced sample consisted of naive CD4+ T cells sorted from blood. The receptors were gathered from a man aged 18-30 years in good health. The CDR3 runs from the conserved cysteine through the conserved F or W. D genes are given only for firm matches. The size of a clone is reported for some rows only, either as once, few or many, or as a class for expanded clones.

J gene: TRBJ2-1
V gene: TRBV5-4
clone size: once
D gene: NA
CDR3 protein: CASSLGQGRNEQFF
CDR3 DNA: TGTGCCAGCAGCTTGGGGCAGGGTAGGAATGAGCAGTTCTTC

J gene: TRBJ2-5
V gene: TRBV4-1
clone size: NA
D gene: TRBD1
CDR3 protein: CASRRQGEETQYF
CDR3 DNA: TGCGCCAGCAGGCGACAGGGAGAGGAGACCCAGTACTTC

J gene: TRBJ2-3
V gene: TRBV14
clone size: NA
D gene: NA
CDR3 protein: CASSHSDTQYF
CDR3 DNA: TGTGCCAGCAGCCACTCTGATACGCAGTATTTT

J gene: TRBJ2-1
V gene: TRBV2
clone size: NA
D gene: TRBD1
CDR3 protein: CASDRVNNEQFF
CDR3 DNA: TGTGCCAGCGACAGGGTCAACAATGAGCAGTTCTTC

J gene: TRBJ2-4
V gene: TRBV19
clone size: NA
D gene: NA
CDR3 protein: CASSLALGVAKNIQYF
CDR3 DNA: TGTGCCAGTAGCCTCGCTTTGGGGGTAGCCAAAAACATTCAGTACTTC

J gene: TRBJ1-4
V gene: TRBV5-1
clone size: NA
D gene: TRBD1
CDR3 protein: CASSAQGTGMVKLFF
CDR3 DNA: TGCGCCAGCAGCGCCCAAGGGACAGGGATGGTAAAACTGTTTTTT

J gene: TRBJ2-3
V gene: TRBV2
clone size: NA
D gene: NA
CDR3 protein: CASSPSGADTQYF
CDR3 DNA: TGTGCCAGCAGCCCCTCCGGGGCAGATACGCAGTATTTT

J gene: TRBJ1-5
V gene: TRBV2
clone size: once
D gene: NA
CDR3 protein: CASSEFWGEGFRAQPQHF
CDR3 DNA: TGTGCCAGCAGTGAATTTTGGGGCGAGGGGTTTAGGGCTCAGCCCCAGCATTTT

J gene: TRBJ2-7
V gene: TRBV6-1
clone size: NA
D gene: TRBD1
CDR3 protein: CASSFSRGQSYEQYF
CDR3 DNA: TGTGCCAGCAGTTTTTCCAGGGGGCAATCCTACGAGCAGTACTTC

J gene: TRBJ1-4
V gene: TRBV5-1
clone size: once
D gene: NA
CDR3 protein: CASSSGGSNEKLFF
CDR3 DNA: TGCGCCAGCAGCTCCGGGGGGTCCAATGAAAAACTGTTTTTT

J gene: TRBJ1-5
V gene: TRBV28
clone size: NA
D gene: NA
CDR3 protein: CASSFKLGQPQHF
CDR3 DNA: TGTGCCAGCAGTTTCAAATTAGGTCAGCCCCAGCATTTT

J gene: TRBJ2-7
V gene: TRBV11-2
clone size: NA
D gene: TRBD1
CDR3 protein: CASSPATDRATYEQYF
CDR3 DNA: TGTGCCAGCAGCCCCGCTACGGACAGGGCGACCTACGAGCAGTACTTC

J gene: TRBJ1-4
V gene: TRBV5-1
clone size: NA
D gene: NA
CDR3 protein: CASSTLPTNEKLFF
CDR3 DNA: TGCGCCAGCAGCACTCTTCCAACTAATGAAAAACTGTTTTTT

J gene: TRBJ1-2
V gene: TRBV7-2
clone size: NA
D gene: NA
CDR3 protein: CASSLLEFSRGWVNYGYTF
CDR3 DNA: TGTGCCAGCAGCTTATTAGAGTTTAGCAGAGGTTGGGTAAACTATGGCTACACCTTC

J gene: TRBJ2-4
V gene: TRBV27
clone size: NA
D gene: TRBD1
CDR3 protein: CASSLTGTGALAKNIQYF
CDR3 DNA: TGTGCCAGCAGTTTAACCGGGACAGGGGCACTAGCCAAAAACATTCAGTACTTC

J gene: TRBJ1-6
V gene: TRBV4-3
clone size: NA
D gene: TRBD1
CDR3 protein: CASSLADRDNSPLHF
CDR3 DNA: TGCGCCAGCAGCCTTGCAGACAGGGATAATTCACCCCTCCACTTT

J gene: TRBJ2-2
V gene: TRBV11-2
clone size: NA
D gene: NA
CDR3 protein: CASSSSSNTGELFF
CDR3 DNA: TGTGCCAGCAGCTCCAGCAGTAATACCGGGGAGCTGTTTTTT

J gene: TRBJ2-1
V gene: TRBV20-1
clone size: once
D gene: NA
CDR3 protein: CSAKLDSWQFF
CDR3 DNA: TGCAGTGCCAAACTGGACAGCTGGCAGTTCTTC

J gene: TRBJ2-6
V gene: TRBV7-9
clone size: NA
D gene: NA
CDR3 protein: CASSLGLGSPGANVLTF
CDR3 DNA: TGTGCCAGCAGCTTAGGTCTCGGGAGCCCGGGGGCCAACGTCCTGACTTTC

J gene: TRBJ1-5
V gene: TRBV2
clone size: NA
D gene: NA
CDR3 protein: CASSDSGAGNQPQHF
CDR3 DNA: TGTGCCAGCAGTGATTCAGGGGCCGGCAATCAGCCCCAGCATTTT

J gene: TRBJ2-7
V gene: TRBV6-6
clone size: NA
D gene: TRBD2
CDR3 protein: CASVAGAHSYEQYF
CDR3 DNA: TGTGCCAGTGTAGCGGGAGCCCATTCCTACGAGCAGTACTTC

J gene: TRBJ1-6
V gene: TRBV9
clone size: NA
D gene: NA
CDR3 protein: CASSVAAVGSPLHF
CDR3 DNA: TGTGCCAGCAGCGTAGCAGCGGTAGGATCACCCCTCCACTTT

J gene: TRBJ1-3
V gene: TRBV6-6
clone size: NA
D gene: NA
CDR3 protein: CASSLGTLRNTIYF
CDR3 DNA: TGTGCCAGCAGTCTCGGGACACTTCGAAACACCATATATTTT

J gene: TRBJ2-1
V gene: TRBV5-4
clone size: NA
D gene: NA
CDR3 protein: CASSFNRDEQFF
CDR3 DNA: TGTGCCAGCAGCTTTAATAGGGATGAGCAGTTCTTC

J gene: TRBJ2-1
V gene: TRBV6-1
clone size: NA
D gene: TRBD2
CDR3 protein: CASSPPGLGRFF
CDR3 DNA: TGTGCCAGCAGTCCTCCGGGACTAGGTAGGTTCTTC

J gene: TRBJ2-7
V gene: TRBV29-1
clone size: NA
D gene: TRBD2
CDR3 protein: CSVTGGNSYEQYF
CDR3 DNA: TGCAGCGTCACGGGAGGAAACAGCTACGAGCAGTACTTC

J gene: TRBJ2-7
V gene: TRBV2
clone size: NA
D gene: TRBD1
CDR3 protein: CASLTSGGYEQYF
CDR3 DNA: TGTGCCAGCCTTACCTCAGGGGGCTACGAGCAGTACTTC

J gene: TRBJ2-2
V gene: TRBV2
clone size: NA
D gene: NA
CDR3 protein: CASSVPGGSNTGELFF
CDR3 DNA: TGTGCCAGCAGTGTCCCGGGCGGTTCGAACACCGGGGAGCTGTTTTTT

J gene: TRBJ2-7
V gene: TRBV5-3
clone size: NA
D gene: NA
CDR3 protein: CARSSAGQLYEQYF
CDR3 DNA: TGTGCCAGAAGCTCGGCGGGACAGCTGTACGAGCAGTACTTC

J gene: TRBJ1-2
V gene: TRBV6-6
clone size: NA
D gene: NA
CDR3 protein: CASTIGNYGYTF
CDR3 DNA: TGTGCCAGCACTATAGGCAACTATGGCTACACCTTC

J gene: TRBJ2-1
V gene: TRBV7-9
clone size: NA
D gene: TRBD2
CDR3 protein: CASSSSGRYNEQFF
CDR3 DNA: TGTGCCAGCAGCTCTAGCGGGAGGTATAATGAGCAGTTCTTC

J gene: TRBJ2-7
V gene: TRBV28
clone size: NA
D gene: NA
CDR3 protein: CASSSFSYEQYF
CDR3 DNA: TGTGCCAGCAGTTCTTTCTCCTACGAGCAGTACTTC

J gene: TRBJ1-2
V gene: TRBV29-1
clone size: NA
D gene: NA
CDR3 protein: CSVDGQGTNYGYTF
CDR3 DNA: TGCAGCGTTGATGGGCAGGGCACTAACTATGGCTACACCTTC

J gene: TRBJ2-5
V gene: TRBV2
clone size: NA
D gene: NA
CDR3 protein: CASTLPRGLQETQYF
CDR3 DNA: TGTGCCAGCACCCTACCCCGGGGACTCCAAGAGACCCAGTACTTC

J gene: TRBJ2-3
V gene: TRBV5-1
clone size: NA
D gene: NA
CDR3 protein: CASSLGGSWEHF
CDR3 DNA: TGCGCCAGCAGCTTGGGAGGCTCCTGGGAGCATTTT

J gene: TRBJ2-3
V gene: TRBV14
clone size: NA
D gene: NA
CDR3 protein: CASSQQGFWSTDTQYF
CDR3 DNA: TGTGCCAGCAGCCAACAGGGATTCTGGAGCACAGATACGCAGTATTTT

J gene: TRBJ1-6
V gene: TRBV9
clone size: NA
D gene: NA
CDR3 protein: CASSGTSSYNSPLHF
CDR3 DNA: TGTGCCAGCAGCGGAACTAGCTCCTATAATTCACCCCTCCACTTT

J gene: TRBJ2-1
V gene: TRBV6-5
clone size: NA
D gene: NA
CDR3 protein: CASSRPGRQNNEQFF
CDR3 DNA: TGTGCCAGCAGTCGACCGGGGCGACAGAACAATGAGCAGTTCTTC

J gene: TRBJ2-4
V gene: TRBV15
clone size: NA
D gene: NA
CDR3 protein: CATSREEGRANIQYF
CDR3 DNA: TGTGCCACCAGCAGAGAAGAGGGGAGAGCTAACATTCAGTACTTC

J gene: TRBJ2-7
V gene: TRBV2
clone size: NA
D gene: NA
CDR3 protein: CASRRRSYEQYF
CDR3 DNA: TGTGCCAGCAGGCGGCGGTCCTACGAGCAGTACTTC

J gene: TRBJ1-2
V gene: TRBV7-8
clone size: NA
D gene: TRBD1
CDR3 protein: CASSSQGAPRGYTF
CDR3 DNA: TGTGCCAGCAGCTCACAGGGGGCGCCGCGCGGCTACACCTTC

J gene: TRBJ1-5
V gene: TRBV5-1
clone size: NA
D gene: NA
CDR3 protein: CASSLGGSNQPQHF
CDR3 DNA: TGCGCCAGCAGCTTAGGGGGTAGCAATCAGCCCCAGCATTTT

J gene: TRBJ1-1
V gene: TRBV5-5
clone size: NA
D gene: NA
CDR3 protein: CASRLYKGSFEAFF
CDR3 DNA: TGTGCCAGCAGGTTGTATAAGGGCTCGTTTGAAGCTTTCTTT

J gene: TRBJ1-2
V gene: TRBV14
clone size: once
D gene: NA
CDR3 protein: CASSQGPWGYTF
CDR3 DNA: TGTGCCAGCAGCCAAGGCCCCTGGGGCTACACCTTC

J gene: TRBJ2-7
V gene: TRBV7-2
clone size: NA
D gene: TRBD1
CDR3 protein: CASSRQGALYEQYF
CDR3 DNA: TGTGCCAGCAGTCGACAGGGGGCGTTATACGAGCAGTACTTC

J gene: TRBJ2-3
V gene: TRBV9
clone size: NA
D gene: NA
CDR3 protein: CASSVAPPDTQYF
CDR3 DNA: TGTGCCAGCAGCGTAGCTCCCCCCGATACGCAGTATTTT

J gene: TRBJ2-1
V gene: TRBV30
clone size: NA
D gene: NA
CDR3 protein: CAWRVGGRGMGEQFF
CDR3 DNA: TGTGCCTGGAGGGTCGGTGGTAGAGGAATGGGTGAGCAGTTCTTC

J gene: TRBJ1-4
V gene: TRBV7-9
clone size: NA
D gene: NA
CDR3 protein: CASSLGWPLEAEKLFF
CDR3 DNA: TGTGCCAGCAGCTTAGGTTGGCCCCTTGAGGCTGAAAAACTGTTTTTT

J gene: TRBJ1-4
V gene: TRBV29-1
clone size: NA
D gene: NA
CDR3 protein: CSVRQGTVAEKLFF
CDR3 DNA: TGCAGCGTTAGGCAGGGGACGGTGGCTGAAAAACTGTTTTTT

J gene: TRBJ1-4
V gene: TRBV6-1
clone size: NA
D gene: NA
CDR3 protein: CASSEATRAEKLFF
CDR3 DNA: TGTGCCAGCAGTGAAGCGACGCGGGCTGAAAAACTGTTTTTT

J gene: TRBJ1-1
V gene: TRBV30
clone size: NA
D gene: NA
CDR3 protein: CAWSGLMNTEAFF
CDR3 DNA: TGTGCCTGGAGTGGACTCATGAACACTGAAGCTTTCTTT

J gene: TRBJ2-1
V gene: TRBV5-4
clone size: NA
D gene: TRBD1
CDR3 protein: CASRTTGSSYNEQFF
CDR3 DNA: TGTGCCAGCAGAACGACAGGGAGCTCCTACAATGAGCAGTTCTTC

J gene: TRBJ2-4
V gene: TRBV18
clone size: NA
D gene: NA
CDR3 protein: CASSLTGKNIQYF
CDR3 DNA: TGTGCCAGCTCACTTACAGGGAAAAACATTCAGTACTTC

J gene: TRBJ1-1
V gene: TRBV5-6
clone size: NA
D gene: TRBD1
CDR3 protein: CATSWGQGIGAFF
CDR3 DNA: TGTGCCACTTCTTGGGGACAGGGCATTGGAGCTTTCTTT

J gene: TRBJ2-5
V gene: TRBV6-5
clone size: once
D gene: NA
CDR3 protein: CASSPQKGTQYF
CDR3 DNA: TGTGCCAGCAGTCCCCAGAAGGGGACCCAGTACTTC

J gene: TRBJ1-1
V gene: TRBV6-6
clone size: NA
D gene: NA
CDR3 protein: CASSHPRGRGDTEAFF
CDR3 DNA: TGTGCCAGCAGCCACCCCAGGGGTCGGGGAGACACTGAAGCTTTCTTT

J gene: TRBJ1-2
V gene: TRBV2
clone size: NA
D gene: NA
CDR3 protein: CASSDRTAYGYTF
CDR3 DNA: TGTGCCAGCAGTGATCGGACAGCCTATGGCTACACCTTC

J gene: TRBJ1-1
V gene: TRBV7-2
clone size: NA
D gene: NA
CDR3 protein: CASSLAGQGWNTEAFF
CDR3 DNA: TGTGCCAGCAGCTTAGCGGGTCAGGGATGGAACACTGAAGCTTTCTTT